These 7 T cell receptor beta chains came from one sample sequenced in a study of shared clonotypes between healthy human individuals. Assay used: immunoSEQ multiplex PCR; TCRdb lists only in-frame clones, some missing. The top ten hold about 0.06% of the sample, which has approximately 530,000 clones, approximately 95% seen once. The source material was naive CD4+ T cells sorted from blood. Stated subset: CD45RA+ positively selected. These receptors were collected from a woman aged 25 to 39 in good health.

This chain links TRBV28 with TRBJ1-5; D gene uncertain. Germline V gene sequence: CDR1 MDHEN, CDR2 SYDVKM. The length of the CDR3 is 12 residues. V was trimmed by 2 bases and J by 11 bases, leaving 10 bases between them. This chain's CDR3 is CASSLGPLAQHF. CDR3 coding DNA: TGTGCCAGCAGTTTAGGGCCCTTGGCCCAGCATTTT.

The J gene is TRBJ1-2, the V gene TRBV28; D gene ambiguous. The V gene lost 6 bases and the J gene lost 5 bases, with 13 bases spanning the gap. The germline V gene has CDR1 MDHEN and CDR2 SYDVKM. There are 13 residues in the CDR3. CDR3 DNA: TGTGCCAGCAGCCCGGGTGGCCATTATGGCTACACCTTC. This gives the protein CASSPGGHYGYTF.

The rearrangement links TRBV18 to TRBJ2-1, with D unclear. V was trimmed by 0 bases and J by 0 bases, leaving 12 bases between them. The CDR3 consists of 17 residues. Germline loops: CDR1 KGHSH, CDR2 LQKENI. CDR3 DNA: TGTGCCAGCTCACCACCGGCCGGATCGAGCTCCTACAATGAGCAGTTCTTC. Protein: CASSPPAGSSSYNEQFF.

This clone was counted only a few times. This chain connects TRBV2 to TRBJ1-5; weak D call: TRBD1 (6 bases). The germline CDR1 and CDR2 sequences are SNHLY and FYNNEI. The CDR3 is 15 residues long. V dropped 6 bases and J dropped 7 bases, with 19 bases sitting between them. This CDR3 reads CASRPPPGAGQPQHF. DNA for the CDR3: TGTGCCAGCAGGCCCCCCCCAGGGGCTGGCCAGCCCCAGCATTTT.

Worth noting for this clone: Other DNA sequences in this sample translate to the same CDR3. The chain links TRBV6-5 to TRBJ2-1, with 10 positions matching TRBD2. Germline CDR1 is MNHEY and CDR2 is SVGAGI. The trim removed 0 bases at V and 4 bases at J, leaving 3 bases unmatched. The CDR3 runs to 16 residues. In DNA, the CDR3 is TGTGCCAGCAGTTACTCCCGGACTAGCGGTTACAATGAGCAGTTCTTC. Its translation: CASSYSRTSGYNEQFF.

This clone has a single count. The CDR3 DNA is TGTGCCAGTTATACGGCGGGCGCCACAAACAATGAGCAGTTCTTC. This codes for CASYTAGATNNEQFF. The rearrangement links TRBV28 to TRBJ2-1; TRBD2 is a possible D gene (5 bases). The germline CDR1 and CDR2 sequences are MDHEN and SYDVKM. The CDR3 is made up of 15 amino acids. The germline V and J ends were trimmed by 9 bases and 5 bases, with 20 bases remaining between them.

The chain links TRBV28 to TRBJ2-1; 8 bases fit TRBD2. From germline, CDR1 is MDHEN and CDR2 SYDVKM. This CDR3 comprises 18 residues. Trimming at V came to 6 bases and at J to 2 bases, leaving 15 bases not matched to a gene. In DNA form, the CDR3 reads TGTGCCAGCAGGCCCCCCCCCGGGAGGGTCCCCCCCTACAATGAGCAGTTCTTC. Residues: CASRPPPGRVPPYNEQFF.